The 27 T cell receptor beta chains listed next were all sequenced from one sample in a study of cytotoxic CD8 clonotypes in ibrutinib-treated CLL (dated by TCRdb to 2020 to 2022). The method behind the library was the immunoSEQ multiplex PCR assay. TCRdb holds this immuneACCESS table with in-frame rearrangements only. Some clones are missing; in checked studies, unresolved V genes explain under half, and the rest has no known cause. Here the sample has about 140,000 clones; 60% to 80% occur a single time. The ten largest clonotypes hold around a quarter of the sample. What this sample's time point label stands for: about twelve months on ibrutinib. The source was PBMCs, collected after 12 months of ibrutinib treatment. Source of these receptors: a human donor with chronic lymphocytic leukemia.

The sample holds one count of this clone. This chain links TRBV5-1 with TRBJ2-1, with D possibly being TRBD1 (6 bases). This CDR3 is 15 amino acids long. Trimming cost V 7 bases and J 4 bases, with 18 bases left between them. Germline loops: CDR1 SGHRS, CDR2 YFSETQ. CDR3 sequence reads: CASGLETGDYNEQFF. The CDR3 DNA is TGCGCCAGCGGACTTGAGACAGGCGATTACAATGAGCAGTTCTTC.

The chain recombines TRBV7-2 with TRBJ2-3, with TRBD1 matching over 10 bases. The germline V gene encodes CDR1 SGHTA and CDR2 FQGNSA. V dropped 4 bases and J dropped 1; count of bases not matched to a gene: 5. The CDR3 is 16 amino acids. The CDR3: CASSWRGTGGTDTQYF. Here the CDR3 DNA reads TGTGCCAGCAGCTGGAGAGGGACAGGGGGCACAGATACGCAGTATTTT.

V gene TRBV19 combines with J gene TRBJ2-5; 8 positions agree with TRBD1. Germline CDR1 is LNHDA and CDR2 is SQIVND (reference sequence). The CDR3 has 14 residues. V shed 4 bases and J 2 bases; nucleotides not matched to a gene: 3. CDR3 nucleotides: TGTGCCAGTAGTAGTACAGGGGGGCAAGAGACCCAGTACTTC. Protein sequence: CASSSTGGQETQYF.

This clone has just a few counts. Other DNA sequences in the same sample also yield this CDR3. V usage is TRBV28 and J usage is TRBJ2-7; D unclear. CDR1 is MDHEN and CDR2 is SYDVKM in the germline V gene. Trimming took off 5 bases at V and 4 bases at J, with 6 bases between the two ends. The CDR3 is 11 residues long. This CDR3 reads CASSLQYEQYF. The CDR3 DNA reads as TGTGCCAGCAGTCTCCAGTACGAGCAGTACTTC.

The V and J genes are TRBV11-3 and TRBJ1-1; D may be TRBD1 (6 bases). Germline V CDR1 and CDR2: SGHNT, YENEEA. The V end lost 5 bases, the J end lost 5 bases, and 15 bases lay between the germline ends. This CDR3 is 14 amino acids long. DNA of the CDR3: TGTGCCAGCAGCCGGACAGCCCAGGGGACTGAAGCTTTCTTT. Translation gives CASSRTAQGTEAFF.

The chain carries TRBV7-3 and TRBJ2-3; the D gene is possibly TRBD1 (5 bases). Germline loops: CDR1 SGHTA, CDR2 FQGTGA. Trimming cost V 5 bases and J 4 bases, with 10 bases left between them. The CDR3 totals 13 residues. In DNA form, the CDR3 reads TGTGCCAGCAGCCTTAGGGGTTCAGATACGCAGTATTTT. The encoded protein is CASSLRGSDTQYF.

V and J are TRBV7-9 and TRBJ1-2; 9 bases align to TRBD1. CDR3 length: 13 residues. The trim removed 5 bases at V and 4 bases at J, leaving 2 bases unmatched. CDR1 and CDR2 (germline): SEHNR, FQNEAQ (reference sequence). The CDR3 spells CASSQQGAYGYTF. The CDR3 DNA reads as TGTGCCAGCAGCCAACAGGGGGCCTATGGCTACACCTTC.

The rearrangement links TRBV6-1 to TRBJ2-5; D remains ambiguous. The V and J ends lost 6 bases and 5 bases respectively, with 10 bases between them. Germline CDR1 MNHNS, CDR2 SASEGT. This CDR3 comprises 12 residues. CDR3 bases: TGTGCCAGCAGCCGACATCAGGAGACCCAGTACTTC. Its protein is CASSRHQETQYF.

This clone was seen a handful of times. The rearrangement links TRBV7-8 to TRBJ2-7, with 7 bases lining up with TRBD1. V lost 1 base to trimming and J lost 3 bases; unmatched junction nucleotides: 6. Germline loops: CDR1 SGHVS, CDR2 FQNEAQ. This CDR3 has 15 residues. CDR3 DNA: TGTGCCAGCAGCTTAGGGGTGGCAGGGGGCTACGAGCAGTACTTC. Protein sequence: CASSLGVAGGYEQYF.

The chain couples TRBV7-2 to TRBJ2-7; D possibly matches TRBD1 or TRBD2 (5 bases each). V dropped 3 bases and J dropped 1 base, with 7 bases sitting between them. The germline CDR1 and CDR2 sequences are SGHTA and FQGNSA. The CDR3 is made up of 13 amino acids. The CDR3 here is CASSLGESYEQYF. Written as DNA, the CDR3 is TGTGCCAGCAGCTTGGGGGAGTCCTACGAGCAGTACTTC.

The chain combines TRBV6-1 with TRBJ1-1, with unresolved D. This CDR3 is built from 16 residues. The ends were cut back, 2 bases at V and 7 bases at J, with 20 bases in the middle. CDR1 and CDR2 from the germline V gene are MNHNS and SASEGT. Written as DNA, the CDR3 is TGTGCCAGCAGTGAATTCGGGCAAAAAGCACACTTTGAAGCTTTCTTT. Protein sequence: CASSEFGQKAHFEAFF.

V is TRBV9 and J is TRBJ2-7, with 7 bases lining up with TRBD1. J lost 2 bases, V lost 4 bases, and 9 bases had no gene match. The V gene's germline CDR1 is SGDLS and CDR2 YYNGEE. The CDR3 consists of 15 residues. The CDR3 loop is CASSLRTGLPYEQYF. CDR3 nucleotide sequence: TGTGCCAGCAGCTTAAGGACAGGTCTACCCTACGAGCAGTACTTC. Full variable domain (missing parts from reference TRBV9 and TRBJ2-7): DSGVTQTPKHLITATGQRVTLRCSPRSGDLSVYWYQQSLDQGLQFLIQYYNGEERAKGNILERFSAQQFPDLHSELNLSSLELGDSALYFCASSLRTGLPYEQYFGPGTRLTVT.

V and J are TRBV28 and TRBJ1-5; a possible D gene is TRBD1 (6 bases). V lost 10 bases and J 4 bases, leaving 11 bases between the germline ends. Germline V gives CDR1 MDHEN, CDR2 SYDVKM. The CDR3 totals 12 residues. CDR3 bases: TGTGCCATCCGGACAGAGAATCAGCCCCAGCATTTT. Translated, it gives CAIRTENQPQHF.

The chain is built from TRBV7-2 and TRBJ1-2; D may be TRBD1 (5 bases). The CDR3 is 14 amino acids. V was shortened by 6 bases and J by 4 bases, with 15 bases between the two germline ends. CDR1 and CDR2 from the germline V gene are SGHTA and FQGNSA. The CDR3 bases are TGTGCCAGCAGTCCCTCGGGGGGATCCTATGGCTACACCTTC. This codes for CASSPSGGSYGYTF.

The rearrangement uses TRBV28 and TRBJ2-7; no firm D call. Germline-derived CDR1 and CDR2 are MDHEN and SYDVKM. The CDR3 contains 17 residues. Trimming stripped 5 bases from V and 1 base from J, with 21 bases between. In DNA form, the CDR3 reads TGTGCCAGCAGTCCCCCGGTTTTGGCAGGTCGTTCCTACGAGCAGTACTTC. As protein: CASSPPVLAGRSYEQYF.

The V gene is TRBV28, the J gene TRBJ1-4; D is unclear. V was shortened by 4 bases and J by 2 bases, with 14 bases between the two germline ends. This CDR3 is built from 16 residues. Germline CDR1 reads MDHEN; CDR2 reads SYDVKM. The CDR3 region has the DNA TGTGCCAGCAGTTCCGGGCGGACGGGCACTAATGAAAAACTGTTTTTT. Protein product: CASSSGRTGTNEKLFF.

CDR3 protein: CASSVQGGTF. CDR3 nucleotide sequence: TGTGCCAGCAGTGTACAGGGGGGTACCTTC. The V and J genes are TRBV6-5 and TRBJ1-2, with TRBD1 matching over 8 bases. CDR3 length: 10 amino acids. The germline CDR1 and CDR2 sequences are MNHEY and SVGAGI. The V and J ends lost 5 bases and 14 bases, in that order; junction bases with no gene match: 4.

This clone was observed a few times. This rearrangement joins TRBV18 to TRBJ2-2; the D gene is possibly TRBD2 (5 bases). V lost 3 bases and J 6 bases, leaving 8 bases between the germline ends. From germline, CDR1 is KGHSH and CDR2 LQKENI. The CDR3 runs to 13 residues. In nucleotides, the CDR3 is TGTGCCAGCTCACCTTCGGGGTCCGGGGAGCTGTTTTTT. Translated: CASSPSGSGELFF.

This clone was observed a single time. The V gene is TRBV16, the J gene TRBJ2-1; D is ambiguous. The CDR3 sequence is 14 residues long. CDR1 and CDR2 (germline): KGHSY, FQNENV. The ends were cut back, 0 bases at V and 3 bases at J, with 6 bases in the middle. This chain's CDR3 is CASSQSIGYNEQFF. The CDR3 region has the DNA TGTGCCAGCAGCCAATCGATCGGCTACAATGAGCAGTTCTTC.

This chain joins TRBV4-2 and TRBJ2-7; 8 bases match TRBD1. Germline V lookup: CDR1 LGHNA, CDR2 YNFKEQ. Unmatched junction bases numbered 10, after V lost 0 bases and J lost 3 bases. The CDR3 is made up of 17 amino acids. CDR3 residues: CASSQDKSTGVGYEQYF. The CDR3 nucleotides read TGTGCCAGCAGCCAAGATAAATCGACAGGGGTGGGCTACGAGCAGTACTTC.

There are a few counts of this clone. This rearrangement joins TRBV25-1 to TRBJ2-2; TRBD2 agrees at 9 bases. V shed 8 bases and J 4 bases; nucleotides not matched to a gene: 5. Germline V CDR1 and CDR2: MGHDK, SYGVNS. The CDR3 extends over 14 amino acids. CDR3 sequence: CASQGLAFTGELFF. The CDR3 DNA follows: TGTGCCAGCCAGGGACTAGCCTTCACCGGGGAGCTGTTTTTT. The full variable domain, with the rest looked up from reference TRBV25-1 and TRBJ2-2, is EADIYQTPRYLVIGTGKKITLECSQTMGHDKMYWYQQDPGMELHLIHYSYGVNSTEKGDLSSESTVSRIRTEHFPLTLESARPSHTSQYLCASQGLAFTGELFFGEGSRLTVL.

The chain links TRBV19 to TRBJ1-1; D remains ambiguous. V lost 9 bases and J lost 1, with 12 bases in between. The V gene's germline CDR1 is LNHDA and CDR2 SQIVND (reference sequence). The CDR3 extends over 13 amino acids. The CDR3 DNA sequence: TGTGCCAGCGGGGAGAGGTCGAACACTGAAGCTTTCTTT. Protein product: CASGERSNTEAFF.

The V and J genes are TRBV11-2 and TRBJ1-3; D may be TRBD1 (5 bases). Germline lookup yields CDR1 SGHAT and CDR2 FQNNGV. The V and J ends lost 5 bases and 0 bases respectively, with 11 bases between them. This CDR3 is built from 15 residues. CDR3 sequence: CASSLGGGSGNTIYF. Written as DNA, the CDR3 is TGTGCCAGCAGCCTCGGGGGGGGCTCTGGAAACACCATATATTTT.

Note on this clone: In the same sample, other DNA sequences code for this CDR3. This chain joins TRBV6-1 and TRBJ2-7; tentatively, D is TRBD2 (5 bases). CDR3 length: 12 residues. V lost 3 bases to trimming and J lost 5 bases, with 8 bases between them. Germline loops: CDR1 MNHNS, CDR2 SASEGT. The CDR3 DNA is TGTGCCAGCAGTGAGTCCGGGGACGAGCAGTACTTC. Amino acids: CASSESGDEQYF.

V gene TRBV2 combines with J gene TRBJ2-7; no clear D. The CDR3 spans 13 residues. The germline V and J ends were trimmed by 4 bases and 0 bases, with 7 bases remaining between them. In germline, CDR1 is SNHLY, CDR2 FYNNEI. This CDR3 reads CASSGLYSYEQYF. The CDR3 DNA reads TGTGCCAGCAGTGGACTGTACTCCTACGAGCAGTACTTC.

The chain has TRBV20-1 and TRBJ2-5, with D hard to call. CDR3 length: 10 residues. The germline V gene has CDR1 DFQATT and CDR2 SNEGSKA (reference sequence). Trimming left V 4 bases short and J 1 base short, with 1 base between. The CDR3 sequence is CSAIQETQYF. The CDR3 DNA reads as TGCAGTGCTATCCAAGAGACCCAGTACTTC.

The sample holds one count of this clone. The chain combines TRBV13 with TRBJ1-1; D gene ambiguous. Trimming left V 8 bases short and J 2 bases short, with 12 bases between. CDR1 is PRHDT and CDR2 is FYEKMQ in the germline V gene (reference sequence). The CDR3 contains 13 residues. This chain's CDR3 is CASALGENTEAFF. In nucleotides, the CDR3 is TGTGCCAGCGCTTTGGGAGAAAACACTGAAGCTTTCTTT.